The 30 T cell receptor beta chains presented below share a single source sample, sequenced in a study of early T cells in non-severe SARS-CoV-2 infection. TCRdb processed the 5' RACE reads anew with MiXCR; each CDR3 protein has one entry. The sample records more than 45,000 distinct CDR3 sequences, approximately 13% being singletons. Sequenced: whole blood. These receptors were collected from an adult who was a healthcare worker with PCR-confirmed SARS-CoV-2 infection or an uninfected control (not recorded which).

The chain combines TRBV9 with TRBJ2-1; 11 bases map to TRBD2. CDR3 length equals 14 residues. The V gene end was trimmed by 7 bases and the J gene end by 7 bases; junction bases not matched to a gene: 7. The germline V gene encodes CDR1 SGDLS and CDR2 YYNGEE. CDR3 in DNA: TGTGCCAGCGCAACTAGCGGGAGAGGGAATGAGCAGTTCTTC. The encoded protein is CASATSGRGNEQFF.

This clonotype was seen a few times. This chain joins TRBV18 and TRBJ2-7, with D perhaps matching TRBD2 (6 bases). Per germline, CDR1 KGHSH and CDR2 LQKENI. The V end lost 2 bases, the J end lost 0 bases, and 14 bases lay between the germline ends. This CDR3 comprises 16 residues. CDR3 sequence reads: CASSPTSPGSSYEQYF. The CDR3 DNA follows: TGTGCCAGCTCACCAACAAGCCCCGGGAGCTCCTACGAGCAGTACTTC.

The table lists this clonotype with a few counts. The J gene is TRBJ2-3, the V gene TRBV9; possible D gene TRBD2, 7 bases. V was shortened by 0 bases and J by 2 bases, with 13 bases between the two germline ends. The CDR3 extends over 16 amino acids. CDR1 is SGDLS and CDR2 is YYNGEE in the germline V gene. The CDR3 DNA reads TGTGCCAGCAGCGTAGTCGGGGGGCGGACCACAGATACGCAGTATTTT. Translated: CASSVVGGRTTDTQYF.

This chain uses TRBV18 with TRBJ2-2; no definite D call. The CDR3 spans 14 residues. Trimming removed 3 bases from V and 0 bases from J, with 5 bases in between. CDR1 and CDR2 (germline): KGHSH, LQKENI. The CDR3 bases are TGTGCCAGCTCACCGGAAGCGAACACCGGGGAGCTGTTTTTT. Translating it yields CASSPEANTGELFF.

The V and J genes are TRBV29-1 and TRBJ2-2; D might be TRBD1 (6 bases). Trimming took off 5 bases at V and 1 base at J, with 11 bases between the two ends. The germline CDR1 and CDR2 sequences are SQVTM and ANQGSEA. This CDR3 spans 14 amino acids. The CDR3: CSVKTGRNTGELFF. The CDR3 DNA reads TGCAGCGTTAAGACAGGACGGAACACCGGGGAGCTGTTTTTT.

This clonotype turned up a few times. The genes are TRBV11-2 and TRBJ1-1; D is unresolved. V was shortened by 5 bases and J by 11 bases, with 21 bases between the two germline ends. The CDR3 consists of 14 residues. Germline V CDR1 and CDR2: SGHAT, FQNNGV. The CDR3 DNA sequence: TGTGCCAGCAGCGGTGCAGAGGAGCCACTGAAGGCTTTCTTT. It specifies CASSGAEEPLKAFF.

This clonotype was seen repeatedly, ten times or more. The V call is TRBV4-1, the J call TRBJ1-1; TRBD1 agrees at 9 bases. Germline CDR1 reads MGHRA; CDR2 reads YSYEKL. V lost 2 bases to trimming and J lost 11 bases; unmatched junction nucleotides: 6. The CDR3 length is 13 residues. As DNA, the CDR3 is TGCGCCAGCAGCCAACCGGGACAGGGAAAGGCTTTCTTT. Protein sequence: CASSQPGQGKAFF.

This clonotype was recorded many times. The V gene is TRBV7-2, the J gene TRBJ2-7; D is perhaps TRBD1 (5 bases). V gave up 0 bases and J gave up 4 bases, with 10 bases separating them. This CDR3 is 14 amino acids long. CDR1 SGHTA and CDR2 FQGNSA come from the germline V gene. DNA for the CDR3: TGTGCCAGCAGCTTAGCTCCCAGGGCATACGAGCAGTACTTC. Its protein is CASSLAPRAYEQYF.

The rearrangement uses TRBV29-1 and TRBJ1-1, with D hard to call. The CDR3 runs 12 residues. V lost 7 bases and J lost 2, with 11 bases in between. CDR1 and CDR2 (germline): SQVTM, ANQGSEA. DNA of the CDR3: TGCAGCGCCCGGAACTTAAACACTGAAGCTTTCTTT. This sequence encodes CSARNLNTEAFF.

This clonotype has a count of ten or more. The chain uses TRBV28 and TRBJ2-7; 8 nucleotides agree with TRBD2. The CDR3 is 16 residues long. Germline CDR1 MDHEN, CDR2 SYDVKM. J lost 7 bases, V lost 8 bases, and 19 bases had no gene match. DNA for the CDR3: TGTGCCAGCGGACTAGCTCACAGGGCAACGATGAATGAGCAGTACTTC. It encodes CASGLAHRATMNEQYF.

The V call is TRBV29-1, the J call TRBJ1-5; D not resolved. CDR1 and CDR2 from the germline V gene are SQVTM and ANQGSEA. CDR3 length equals 14 residues. The V and J ends lost 7 bases and 1 base respectively, with 14 bases between them. The CDR3 DNA follows: TGCAGCGCCATCGGCCCGGGGAGCAATCAGCCCCAGCATTTT. Residues: CSAIGPGSNQPQHF.

This chain connects TRBV29-1 to TRBJ1-2; 7 nucleotides match TRBD1. The CDR3 totals 12 residues. The germline V gene encodes CDR1 SQVTM and CDR2 ANQGSEA. V lost 7 bases and J lost 6; bases outside the gene matches: 8. The CDR3 DNA is TGCAGCGGATCCAACAGGGGAGATGGCTACACCTTC. Translation: CSGSNRGDGYTF.

This clonotype occurred many times. The J gene is TRBJ2-2, the V gene TRBV7-9; no clear D gene. This CDR3 spans 15 amino acids. Per germline, CDR1 SEHNR and CDR2 FQNEAQ (reference sequence). Trimming cost V 8 bases and J 5 bases, with 18 bases left between them. Here the CDR3 DNA reads TGTGCCAGCCCTCTCGTGAACCTGAAAACCGGGGAGCTGTTTTTT. Protein: CASPLVNLKTGELFF.

This clonotype was picked up many times. V and J are TRBV5-4 and TRBJ1-1; TRBD1 aligns across 7 bases. Germline V gene data show CDR1 as SGHNT and CDR2 as YYREEE (reference sequence). There are 16 residues in the CDR3. V lost 4 bases to trimming and J lost 0 bases; unmatched junction nucleotides: 9. The CDR3 loop reads CASSPGTEPMNTEAFF. CDR3 nucleotide sequence: TGTGCCAGCAGCCCCGGGACAGAGCCCATGAACACTGAAGCTTTCTTT.

This clonotype was seen repeatedly, ten times or more. The chain has TRBV7-2 and TRBJ2-1; 11 bases are a match to TRBD2. The CDR3 runs 15 residues. The V gene end was trimmed by 1 base and the J gene end by 5 bases; junction bases not matched to a gene: 1. In germline, CDR1 is SGHTA, CDR2 FQGNSA. CDR3 protein: CASSLGLAGNNEQFF. For the CDR3, the DNA is TGTGCCAGCAGCTTAGGACTAGCGGGAAACAATGAGCAGTTCTTC.

In this sample, this clonotype turned up many times. The chain is built from TRBV29-1 and TRBJ2-1; TRBD2 matches 9 bases. The CDR3 length is 12 residues. The V and J ends lost 5 bases and 9 bases, in that order; junction bases with no gene match: 5. The V gene's germline CDR1 is SQVTM and CDR2 ANQGSEA. The CDR3 loop reads CSVLSGRTEQFF. CDR3 nucleotides: TGCAGCGTTTTAAGCGGGAGGACTGAGCAGTTCTTC.

This chain connects TRBV7-3 to TRBJ2-2, with D possibly matching TRBD1 (5 bases). The CDR3 is 16 amino acids. CDR1 is SGHTA, CDR2 FQGTGA, per germline. V was cut by 0 bases and J by 1 base, with 9 bases left in between. The CDR3 protein is CASSLTLRVNTGELFF. CDR3 coding DNA: TGTGCCAGCAGCTTAACGCTCAGGGTGAACACCGGGGAGCTGTTTTTT.

This sequence joins TRBV19 and TRBJ2-7; a weak D match, TRBD1 (5 bases). The CDR3 is made up of 16 amino acids. Germline loops: CDR1 LNHDA, CDR2 SQIVND (reference sequence). The V and J ends lost 3 bases and 0 bases respectively, with 15 bases between them. The CDR3 DNA is TGTGCCAGTAGTATGTTAGAAGGAGACAGCTCCTACGAGCAGTACTTC. This translates into CASSMLEGDSSYEQYF.

The V gene is TRBV5-1, the J gene TRBJ1-3, with no clear D. The CDR3 has 14 residues. CDR1 SGHRS and CDR2 YFSETQ come from the germline V gene. The V and J ends lost 4 bases and 2 bases respectively, with 10 bases between them. The CDR3: CASSIGIPGNTIYF. CDR3 sequence (DNA): TGCGCCAGCAGCATCGGGATCCCTGGAAACACCATATATTTT.

The genes are TRBV3-1 and TRBJ2-3, with D unresolved. V was shortened by 3 bases and J by 2 bases, with 3 bases between the two germline ends. This CDR3 comprises 12 residues. The germline CDR1 and CDR2 sequences are LGHDT and YNNKEL (reference sequence). The CDR3 DNA reads as TGTGCCAGCAGCCATTTCACAGATACGCAGTATTTT. Residues: CASSHFTDTQYF.

V and J are TRBV3-1 and TRBJ2-7; D is perhaps TRBD2 (6 bases). CDR1 is LGHDT and CDR2 is YNNKEL in the germline V gene (reference sequence). V lost 3 bases and J lost 0, with 15 bases in between. The CDR3 extends over 16 amino acids. CDR3 nucleotide sequence: TGTGCCAGCAGCCAGGTGGGGGGACTGGTCTCCTACGAGCAGTACTTC. Translation: CASSQVGGLVSYEQYF.

This clonotype showed up just a few times. The chain carries TRBV30 and TRBJ1-1, with a weak D call TRBD1 (6 bases). Germline V gene data show CDR1 as GTSNPN and CDR2 as SVGIG (reference sequence). The CDR3 runs to 13 residues. Trimming took 7 bases from V and 5 from J, leaving 17 bases between them. CDR3 DNA sequence: TGTGCCTTTGAAGGGGGATTCCGAACTGAAGCTTTCTTT. Protein sequence: CAFEGGFRTEAFF.

The chain employs TRBV6-1 and TRBJ1-1; TRBD1 matches at 7 bases. The V gene end was trimmed by 6 bases and the J gene end by 2 bases; junction bases not matched to a gene: 3. CDR3 length: 13 amino acids. Germline V lookup: CDR1 MNHNS, CDR2 SASEGT. The CDR3 spells CASSRGTNTEAFF. The CDR3 DNA is TGTGCCAGCAGCAGGGGGACCAACACTGAAGCTTTCTTT.

This clonotype has ten or more counts. The V gene is TRBV13, the J gene TRBJ1-2; the D is unclear. V lost 6 bases to trimming and J lost 9 bases, with 20 bases between them. The CDR3 consists of 14 residues. The V gene's germline CDR1 is PRHDT and CDR2 FYEKMQ (reference sequence). This chain's CDR3 is CASSSQLFLGRYTF. CDR3 nucleotide sequence: TGTGCCAGCAGTTCACAGTTGTTCTTAGGTCGCTACACCTTC.

This rearrangement joins TRBV29-1 to TRBJ2-2; D not resolved. V lost 3 bases to trimming and J lost 1 base, with 6 bases between them. This CDR3 has 13 amino acids. Germline V gives CDR1 SQVTM, CDR2 ANQGSEA. The chain's CDR3 is CSVEAGNTGELFF. CDR3 DNA sequence: TGCAGCGTTGAGGCCGGGAACACCGGGGAGCTGTTTTTT.

This chain uses TRBV29-1 with TRBJ2-1; D may be TRBD1 or TRBD2 (5 bases each). The CDR3 spans 10 residues. Trimming left V 7 bases short and J 12 bases short, with 13 bases between. CDR1 and CDR2 from the germline V gene are SQVTM and ANQGSEA. The CDR3 here is CSARDGRQFF. CDR3 DNA: TGCAGCGCTAGGGACGGTCGGCAGTTCTTC.

This clonotype occurred many times. This chain connects TRBV20-1 to TRBJ2-7, with D perhaps TRBD2 (6 bases). The CDR3 has 13 residues. The V end was cut by 6 bases, the J end by 6 bases, with 18 bases between. Looked up from germline, CDR1 is DFQATT and CDR2 is SNEGSKA (reference sequence). The DNA for the CDR3 is TGCAGTGCGCCGCCGGAGACTAGTGCCGAGCAGTACTTC. Protein: CSAPPETSAEQYF.

This clonotype occurred a few times. The CDR3 loop is CASSYSGGNGYTF. The CDR3 DNA follows: TGTGCCAGCAGCTACTCAGGGGGCAATGGCTACACCTTC. This chain connects TRBV28 to TRBJ1-2, with TRBD1 matching 8 bases. This CDR3 is built from 13 residues. With V trimmed by 6 bases and J by 6 bases, 6 bases remained unmatched. Germline CDR1 reads MDHEN; CDR2 reads SYDVKM.

A few counts support this clonotype. This chain links TRBV21-1 with TRBJ2-4. TRBV21-1 is flagged as a pseudogene. The CDR3 is 12 amino acids. The CDR3 nucleotides are TGTGCCAGCAGTGAGGCCAAAAACATTCAGTACTTC. Residues: CASSEAKNIQYF.

This clonotype has a count of ten or more. The chain uses TRBV11-2 and TRBJ2-7; 7 bases map to TRBD1. There are 14 residues in the CDR3. Per the germline V gene, CDR1 is SGHAT and CDR2 is FQNNGV. V was clipped by 7 bases and J by 0 bases; unmatched bases: 6. Here the CDR3 reads CASTFRTGSYEQYF. CDR3 in DNA: TGTGCCAGCACCTTCAGGACAGGCTCCTACGAGCAGTACTTC.